These T cell receptor beta chains were read from a single sample in a study of blood T cell repertoires in COVID-19. Sequencing used immunoSEQ multiplex PCR; TCRdb keeps in-frame clones, though not all of them. The repertoire holds 200,000 to 250,000 clones, with roughly 80% as singletons. The sequencing input was peripheral blood. The source of these receptors is a woman in her fifties or sixties with acute or convalescent COVID-19. Both conserved end residues are part of each CDR3. The D gene is left open where the match is weak. The size field is filled for only some rows; it gives once, few, many or a size class.

j_call | v_call | clone_size | d_call | cdr3_length | cdr3_nt | cdr3_aa
TRBJ2-1 | TRBV3-1/TRBV3-2 | - | TRBD1 | 14 | TGTGCCAGCAGCTCCGGACAGGGGAACTACGAGCAGTTCTTC | CASSSGQGNYEQFF
TRBJ1-2 | TRBV5-4 | - | - | 13 | TGTGCCAGCAGCTCCCTTGACCCGGGAGACTACACCTTC | CASSSLDPGDYTF
TRBJ1-2 | TRBV27 | once | - | 15 | TGTGCCAGCAGTTTATCTGGGGTAGGAGGTAATGGCTACACCTTC | CASSLSGVGGNGYTF
TRBJ2-3 | TRBV7-2 | - | TRBD2 | 14 | TGTGCCACCGTGGCTAGCGGGGGGGCTTATACGCAGTATTTT | CATVASGGAYTQYF
TRBJ2-5 | TRBV28 | - | TRBD1 | 12 | TGTGCCAGCGACAGGGTAGGAGAGACCCAGTACTTC | CASDRVGETQYF
TRBJ1-6 | TRBV6-1 | - | - | 14 | TGTGCCAGCAGTGAAGGTGACAGGTACTCACCCCTCCACTTT | CASSEGDRYSPLHF
TRBJ2-3 | TRBV6-4 | - | TRBD2 | 15 | TGTGCCAGCAGTCAAGCGGGGGAGCCCACAGATACGCAGTATTTT | CASSQAGEPTDTQYF
TRBJ1-4 | TRBV19 | few | - | 19 | TGTGCCAGTAGTCGAAGGGACGGACGGGGGATTGCAACTAATGAAAAACTGTTTTTT | CASSRRDGRGIATNEKLFF
TRBJ2-5 | TRBV3-1/TRBV3-2 | - | - | 15 | TGTGCCAGCAGCCCCTACGGGGGGCGGCAAGAGACCCAGTACTTC | CASSPYGGRQETQYF
TRBJ2-3 | TRBV5-1 | - | TRBD2 | 18 | TGCGCCAGCAGCTTGGGGACTAGCGGGGGGGTACGCACAGATACGCAGTATTTT | CASSLGTSGGVRTDTQYF